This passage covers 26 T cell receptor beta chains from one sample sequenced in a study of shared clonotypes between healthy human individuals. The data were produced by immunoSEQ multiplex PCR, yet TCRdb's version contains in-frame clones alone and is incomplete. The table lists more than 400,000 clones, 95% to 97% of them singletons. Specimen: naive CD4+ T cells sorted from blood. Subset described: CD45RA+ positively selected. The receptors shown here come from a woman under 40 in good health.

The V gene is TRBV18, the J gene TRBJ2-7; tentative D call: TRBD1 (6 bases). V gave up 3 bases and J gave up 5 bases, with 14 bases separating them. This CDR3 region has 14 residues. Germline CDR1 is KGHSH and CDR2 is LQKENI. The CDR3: CASSPRTETNEQYF. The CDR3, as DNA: TGTGCCAGCTCACCCCGGACAGAAACTAACGAGCAGTACTTC.

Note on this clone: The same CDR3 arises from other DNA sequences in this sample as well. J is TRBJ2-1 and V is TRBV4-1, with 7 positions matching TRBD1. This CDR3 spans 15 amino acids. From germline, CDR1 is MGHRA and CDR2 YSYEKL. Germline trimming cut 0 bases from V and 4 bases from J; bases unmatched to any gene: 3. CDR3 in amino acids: CASSQDRGSYNEQFF. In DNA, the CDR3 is TGCGCCAGCAGCCAAGACAGGGGGAGTTACAATGAGCAGTTCTTC.

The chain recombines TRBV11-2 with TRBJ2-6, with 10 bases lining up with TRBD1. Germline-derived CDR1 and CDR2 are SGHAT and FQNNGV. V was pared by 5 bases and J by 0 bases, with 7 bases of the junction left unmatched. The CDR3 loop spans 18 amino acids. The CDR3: CASSTRTGGVSGANVLTF. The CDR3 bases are TGTGCCAGCAGCACCAGGACAGGGGGGGTCTCTGGGGCCAACGTCCTGACTTTC.

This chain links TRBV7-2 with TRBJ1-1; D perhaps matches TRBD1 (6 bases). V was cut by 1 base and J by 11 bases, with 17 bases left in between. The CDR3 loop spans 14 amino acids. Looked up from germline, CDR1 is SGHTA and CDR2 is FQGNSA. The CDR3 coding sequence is TGTGCCAGCAGCTTAGTGGGGAGGGGGAGTAGGGCTTTCTTT. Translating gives CASSLVGRGSRAFF.

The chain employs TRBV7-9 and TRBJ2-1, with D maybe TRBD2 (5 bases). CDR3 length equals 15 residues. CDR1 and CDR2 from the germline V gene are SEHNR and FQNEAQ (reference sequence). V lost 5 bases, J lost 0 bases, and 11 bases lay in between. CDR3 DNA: TGTGCCAGCAGCAAGGACTCAAACTCCTACAATGAGCAGTTCTTC. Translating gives CASSKDSNSYNEQFF.

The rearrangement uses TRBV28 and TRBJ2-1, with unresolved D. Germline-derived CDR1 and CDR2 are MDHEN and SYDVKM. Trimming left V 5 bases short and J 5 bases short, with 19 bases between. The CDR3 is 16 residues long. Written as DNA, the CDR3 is TGTGCCAGCAGTCGCGAACTTCTCCACCGTAACAATGAGCAGTTCTTC. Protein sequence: CASSRELLHRNNEQFF.

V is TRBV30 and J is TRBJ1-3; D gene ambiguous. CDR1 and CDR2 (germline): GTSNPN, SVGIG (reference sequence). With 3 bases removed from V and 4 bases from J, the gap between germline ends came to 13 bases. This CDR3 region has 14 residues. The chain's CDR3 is CAWRITGQGNTIYF. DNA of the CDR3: TGTGCCTGGAGGATAACGGGTCAGGGAAACACCATATATTTT.

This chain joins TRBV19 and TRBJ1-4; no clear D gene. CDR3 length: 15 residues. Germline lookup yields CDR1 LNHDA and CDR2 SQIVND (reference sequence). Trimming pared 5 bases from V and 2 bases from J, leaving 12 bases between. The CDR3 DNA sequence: TGTGCCAGTAGTGGATCACACCCCACTAATGAAAAACTGTTTTTT. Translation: CASSGSHPTNEKLFF.

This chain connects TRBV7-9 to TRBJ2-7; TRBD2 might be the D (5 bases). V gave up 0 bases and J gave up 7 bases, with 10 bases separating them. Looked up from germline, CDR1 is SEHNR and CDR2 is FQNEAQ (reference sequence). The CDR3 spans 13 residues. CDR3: CASSLAGPGEQYF. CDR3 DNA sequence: TGTGCCAGCAGCTTAGCTGGGCCGGGGGAGCAGTACTTC.

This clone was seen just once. The CDR3 bases are TGTGCCAGCAGTGAAACCGCCGAGGTCCGAGAGCTGTTTTTT. Its translation: CASSETAEVRELFF. This chain links TRBV25-1 with TRBJ2-2; D gene uncertain. Germline V gene data show CDR1 as MGHDK and CDR2 as SYGVNS. The CDR3 is 14 amino acids. Trimming left V 2 bases short and J 11 bases short, with 15 bases between.

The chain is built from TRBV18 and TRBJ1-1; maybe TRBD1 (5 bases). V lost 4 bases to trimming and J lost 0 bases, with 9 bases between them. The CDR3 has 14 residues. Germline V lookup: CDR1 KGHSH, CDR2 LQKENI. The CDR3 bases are TGTGCCAGCTCACGACAGCCAATGAACACTGAAGCTTTCTTT. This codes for CASSRQPMNTEAFF.

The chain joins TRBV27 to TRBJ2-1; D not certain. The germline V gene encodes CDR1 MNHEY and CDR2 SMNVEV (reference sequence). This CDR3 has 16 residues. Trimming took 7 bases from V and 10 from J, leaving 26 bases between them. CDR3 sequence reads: CASTTDLAARSSEQFF. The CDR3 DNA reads TGTGCCAGCACCACTGATCTGGCGGCCCGTTCTTCCGAGCAGTTCTTC.

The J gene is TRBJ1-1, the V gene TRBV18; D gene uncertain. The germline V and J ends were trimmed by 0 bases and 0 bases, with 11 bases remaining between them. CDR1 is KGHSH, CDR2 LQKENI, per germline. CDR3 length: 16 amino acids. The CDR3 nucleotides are TGTGCCAGCTCACCACCGGGTAACATCATGAACACTGAAGCTTTCTTT. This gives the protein CASSPPGNIMNTEAFF.

The CDR3 bases are TGTGCCAGCAGCTTGACAGGGACAGATACGCAGTATTTT. As protein: CASSLTGTDTQYF. The V and J genes are TRBV5-7 and TRBJ2-3; TRBD1 might be the D (6 bases). TRBV5-7 is classed as an ORF, of uncertain function. The CDR3 is 13 residues long. The V and J ends lost 1 base and 3 bases respectively, with 6 bases between them.

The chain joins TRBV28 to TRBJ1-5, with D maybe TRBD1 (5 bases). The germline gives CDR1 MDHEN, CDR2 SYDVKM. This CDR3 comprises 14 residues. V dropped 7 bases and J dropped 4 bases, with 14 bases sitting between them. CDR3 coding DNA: TGTGCCAGCATTCCCGGGGGGGGGAATCAGCCCCAGCATTTT. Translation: CASIPGGGNQPQHF.

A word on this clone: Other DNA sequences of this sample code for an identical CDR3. The CDR3 loop is CASSQGLAGVSYEQYF. CDR3 in DNA: TGCGCCAGCAGCCAAGGTCTGGCGGGAGTCTCCTACGAGCAGTACTTC. The chain has TRBV4-1 and TRBJ2-7, with 7 bases that match TRBD2. Per germline, CDR1 MGHRA and CDR2 YSYEKL. V was pared by 1 base and J by 0 bases, with 6 bases of the junction left unmatched. The CDR3 runs to 16 residues.

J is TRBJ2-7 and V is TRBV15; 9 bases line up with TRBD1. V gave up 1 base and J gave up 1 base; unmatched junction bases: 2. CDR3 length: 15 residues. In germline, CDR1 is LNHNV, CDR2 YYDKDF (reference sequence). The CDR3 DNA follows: TGTGCCACCAGCAGAGGGGACAGGGTATCCTACGAGCAGTACTTC. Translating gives CATSRGDRVSYEQYF.

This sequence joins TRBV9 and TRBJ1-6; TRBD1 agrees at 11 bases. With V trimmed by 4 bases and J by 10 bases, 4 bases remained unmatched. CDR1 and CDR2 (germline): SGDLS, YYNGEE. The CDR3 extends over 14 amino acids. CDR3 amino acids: CASSPGTGGSPLHF. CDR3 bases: TGTGCCAGCAGCCCTGGGACAGGGGGATCACCCCTCCACTTT.

The CDR3 region has the DNA TGTGCCAGCTCACCCTTGACCGGGGACACCGCCTACGAGCAGTACTTC. This encodes CASSPLTGDTAYEQYF. The chain links TRBV18 to TRBJ2-7, with D maybe TRBD1 (6 bases). This CDR3 spans 16 amino acids. The V and J ends lost 3 bases and 2 bases respectively, with 17 bases between them. Germline CDR1 is KGHSH and CDR2 is LQKENI.

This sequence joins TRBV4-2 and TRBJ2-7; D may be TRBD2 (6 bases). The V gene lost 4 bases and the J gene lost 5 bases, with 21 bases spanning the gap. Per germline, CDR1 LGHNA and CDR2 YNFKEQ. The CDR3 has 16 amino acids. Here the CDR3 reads CASSLHPGTALNEQYF. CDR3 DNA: TGTGCCAGCAGCCTCCACCCCGGGACTGCACTCAACGAGCAGTACTTC.

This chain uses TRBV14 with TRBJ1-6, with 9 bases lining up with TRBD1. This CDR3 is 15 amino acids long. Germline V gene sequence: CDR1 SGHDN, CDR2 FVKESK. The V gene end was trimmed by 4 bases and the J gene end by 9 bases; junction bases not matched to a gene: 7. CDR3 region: CASSLLGQGFSPLHF. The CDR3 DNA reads TGTGCCAGCAGCCTCCTTGGACAGGGGTTTTCACCCCTCCACTTT.

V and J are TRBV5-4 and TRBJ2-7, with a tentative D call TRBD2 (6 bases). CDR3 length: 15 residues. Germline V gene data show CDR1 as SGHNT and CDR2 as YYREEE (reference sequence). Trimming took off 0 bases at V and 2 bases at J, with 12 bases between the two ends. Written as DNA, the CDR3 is TGTGCCAGCAGCTTGGTGGGAGCGGGTGCCTACGAGCAGTACTTC. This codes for CASSLVGAGAYEQYF.

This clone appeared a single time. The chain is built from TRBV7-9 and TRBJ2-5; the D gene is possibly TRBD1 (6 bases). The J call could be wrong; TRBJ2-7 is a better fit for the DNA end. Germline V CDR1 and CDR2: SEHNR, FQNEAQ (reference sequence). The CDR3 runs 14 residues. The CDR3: CASSARGAHYEQYF. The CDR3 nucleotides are TGTGCCAGCAGCGCCAGGGGTGCCCATTACGAGCAGTACTTC.

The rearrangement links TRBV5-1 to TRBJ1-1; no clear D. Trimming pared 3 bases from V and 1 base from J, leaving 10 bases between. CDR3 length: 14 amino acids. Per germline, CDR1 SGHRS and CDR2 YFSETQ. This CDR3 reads CASSSWTANTEAFF. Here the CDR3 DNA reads TGCGCCAGCAGCTCATGGACGGCGAACACTGAAGCTTTCTTT.

The CDR3 DNA reads TGTGCCAGCAGTCCAGGGGAGGGTTTCGTGCAGTACTTC. Translation gives CASSPGEGFVQYF. The rearrangement links TRBV28 to TRBJ2-7; possible D gene TRBD2, 7 bases. The CDR3 loop spans 13 amino acids. The V gene lost 5 bases and the J gene lost 9 bases, with 17 bases spanning the gap. Germline V gives CDR1 MDHEN, CDR2 SYDVKM.

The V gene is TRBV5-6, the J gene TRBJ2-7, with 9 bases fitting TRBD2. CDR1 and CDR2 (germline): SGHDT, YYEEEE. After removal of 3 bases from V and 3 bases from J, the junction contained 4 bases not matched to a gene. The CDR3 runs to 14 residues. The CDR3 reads CASSSGTSSYEQYF. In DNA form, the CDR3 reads TGTGCCAGCAGCTCAGGGACTAGCAGCTACGAGCAGTACTTC.